A single T cell receptor (beta chain) is shown here with its context. Its matching antigen is unknown. All donors participated as healthy donors of bone marrow. 13 Jbeta primers and 60 Vbeta primers were used for the PCR. The repertoire was sequenced with immunoSEQ multiplex PCR; TCRdb's copy has only in-frame clones and lacks some. Seen here are fewer than 200,000 clones, approximately 80% observed once, and the top ten hold roughly 9.7%. The V segment lost 1 base and the J segment 1 base; nucleotides outside the gene matches: 8. This CDR3 is built from 17 residues. The germline gives CDR1 SGHRS, CDR2 YFSETQ. This specimen comes from a study of cytomegalovirus exposure and HLA in healthy donors. Study background: Unique TCRs from HLA-typed donors, 65 million to 85 million of them, were held in an early data release.

Study-level results: Rare TCR sequences dominated, though some public TCRs recurred in many donors. Presence/absence comparisons presumed near-even sequencing depth among donors.

The rearrangement uses TRBV5-1 and TRBJ2-5; the match to TRBD2 covers 9 bases. Sequencing input: PBMCs. This receptor was obtained from a man between 18 and 29 years old in good health and CMV-seropositive. The CDR3 reads CASSLYGLAGFQETQYF. As DNA, the CDR3 is TGCGCCAGCAGCTTGTACGGGCTAGCGGGATTCCAAGAGACCCAGTACTTC. Looking up the rest from reference TRBV5-1 and TRBJ2-5 gives the full variable domain: KAGVTQTPRYLIKTRGQQVTLSCSPISGHRSVSWYQQTPGQGLQFLFEYFSETQRNKGNFPGRFSGRQFSNSRSEMNVSTLELGDSALYLCASSLYGLAGFQETQYFGPGTRLLVL.